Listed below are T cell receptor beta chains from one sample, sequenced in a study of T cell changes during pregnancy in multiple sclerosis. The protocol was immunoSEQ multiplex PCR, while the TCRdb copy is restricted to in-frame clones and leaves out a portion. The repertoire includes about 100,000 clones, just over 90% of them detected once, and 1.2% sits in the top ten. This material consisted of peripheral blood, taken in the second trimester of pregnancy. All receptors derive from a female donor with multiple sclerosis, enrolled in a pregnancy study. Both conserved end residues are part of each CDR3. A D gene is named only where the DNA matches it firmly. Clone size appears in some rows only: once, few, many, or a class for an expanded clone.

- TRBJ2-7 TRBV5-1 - CASSLGGSTYEQYF TGCGCCAGCAGCTTGGGTGGCAGTACATACGAGCAGTACTTC
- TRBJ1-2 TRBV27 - CASSPSGSNYGYTF TGTGCCAGCAGCCCTTCGGGGTCTAACTATGGCTACACCTTC
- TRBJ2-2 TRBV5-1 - CASSSDSLRGELFF TGCGCCAGCAGCTCCGACAGCCTACGCGGGGAGCTGTTTTTT
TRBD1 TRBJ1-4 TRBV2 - CASSDGGTGGEKLFF TGTGCCAGCAGTGACGGCGGGACAGGGGGCGAAAAACTGTTTTTT
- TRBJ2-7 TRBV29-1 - CSAWFNSYEQYF TGCAGCGCTTGGTTTAACAGCTACGAGCAGTACTTC
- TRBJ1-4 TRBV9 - CASSVDEGINEKLFF TGTGCCAGCAGCGTAGATGAGGGCATTAATGAAAAACTGTTTTTT
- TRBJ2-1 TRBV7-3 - CASSLSAGAYNEQFF TGTGCCAGCAGTTTGAGCGCGGGGGCATACAATGAGCAGTTCTTC
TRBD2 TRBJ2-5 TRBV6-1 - CASSETSGRETQYF TGTGCCAGCAGTGAAACTAGCGGGAGAGAGACCCAGTACTTC
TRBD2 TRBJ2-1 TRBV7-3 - CASSLLPSGSYNEQFF TGTGCCAGCAGCCTCCTCCCTAGCGGCTCCTACAATGAGCAGTTCTTC
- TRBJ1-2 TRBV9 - CASRGLLNYGYTF TGTGCCAGTAGAGGGTTACTAAACTATGGCTACACCTTC
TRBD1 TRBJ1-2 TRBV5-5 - CASSLRQGGYGYTF TGTGCCAGCAGCTTGAGACAGGGAGGCTATGGCTACACCTTC
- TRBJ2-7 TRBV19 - CASSLASEQYF TGTGCCAGTAGTCTGGCTTCCGAGCAGTACTTC
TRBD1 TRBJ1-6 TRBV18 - CASSPQRDRGNSPLHF TGTGCCAGCTCACCACAGAGGGACAGGGGAAATTCACCCCTCCACTTT
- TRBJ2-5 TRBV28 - CASSVEQQGWGAETQYF TGTGCCAGCAGTGTCGAACAACAGGGCTGGGGTGCGGAGACCCAGTACTTC
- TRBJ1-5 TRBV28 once CASSLLGRAGDQPQHF TGTGCCAGCAGTTTATTAGGCAGGGCAGGAGATCAGCCCCAGCATTTT
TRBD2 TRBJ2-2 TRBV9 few CASSGGLAGAGELFF TGTGCCAGCAGCGGAGGACTAGCGGGGGCCGGGGAGCTGTTTTTT
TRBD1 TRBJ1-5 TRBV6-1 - CASHWGTVSQPQHF TGTGCCAGCCATTGGGGGACAGTAAGTCAGCCCCAGCATTTT
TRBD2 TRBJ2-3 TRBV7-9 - CASSLALPGRERPDTQYF TGTGCCAGCAGCTTAGCCCTGCCAGGGAGGGAAAGACCAGATACGCAGTATTTT
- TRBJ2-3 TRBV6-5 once CASKQGSYGDTQYF TGTGCCAGCAAGCAGGGGTCCTATGGAGATACGCAGTATTTT
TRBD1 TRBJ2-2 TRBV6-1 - CASSVKQGATGELFF TGTGCCAGCAGTGTTAAACAGGGGGCGACCGGGGAGCTGTTTTTT
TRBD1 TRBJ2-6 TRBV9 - CASSPGTGVGANVLTF TGTGCCAGCAGCCCGGGGACAGGGGTTGGGGCCAACGTCCTGACTTTC
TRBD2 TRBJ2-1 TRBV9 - CASSGTSGNNEQFF TGTGCCAGCAGCGGCACTAGCGGGAACAATGAGCAGTTCTTC
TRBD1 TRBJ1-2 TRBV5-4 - CASSLTGGRGYTF TGTGCCAGCAGCTTGACAGGGGGAAGAGGCTACACCTTC
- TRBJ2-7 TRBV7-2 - CASSLDRASYEQYF TGTGCCAGCAGCTTAGACAGGGCCTCCTACGAGCAGTACTTC
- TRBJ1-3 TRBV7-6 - CASSLDRGSGNTIYF TGTGCCAGCAGCTTAGACCGGGGCTCTGGAAACACCATATATTTT
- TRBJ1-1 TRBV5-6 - CASSLIQGDTEAFF TGTGCCAGCAGCTTGATACAGGGAGACACTGAAGCTTTCTTT
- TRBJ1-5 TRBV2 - CASSSTSDQPQHF TGTGCCAGCAGTTCGACATCGGATCAGCCCCAGCATTTT
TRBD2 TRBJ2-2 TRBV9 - CASSVRGLAGGYAGELFF TGTGCCAGCAGCGTAAGGGGACTAGCGGGAGGTTATGCCGGGGAGCTGTTTTTT
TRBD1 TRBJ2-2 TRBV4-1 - CASSQDKQGANTGELFF TGCGCCAGCAGCCAAGATAAACAGGGGGCTAACACCGGGGAGCTGTTTTTT
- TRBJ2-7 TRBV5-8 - CASSLLVSYEQYF TGTGCCAGCAGCTTACTAGTCTCCTACGAGCAGTACTTC